Following are 2 T cell receptor beta chains from one sample sequenced in a study of blood T cells in healthy people across ages. Next came a second PCR, run for about 7 to 12 cycles, which used a sample-barcoded 5' primer along with a J-beta primer mix. TCRdb re-called the 5' RACE reads through MiXCR, storing one row per CDR3 protein. Counted here are about 1,000,000 distinct CDR3 sequences, under 55% occurring once; the ten biggest clones make up approximately 20%. Sequencing input: blood. These receptor sequences come from a woman aged 55-70 years in good health.

The rearrangement joins TRBV28 to TRBJ2-7, with 9 bases fitting TRBD1. V lost 8 bases, J lost 2 bases, and 10 bases stayed unmatched. CDR1 and CDR2 from the germline V gene are MDHEN and SYDVKM. CDR3 length equals 15 residues. This chain's CDR3 is CASSTPGQGTYEQYF. CDR3 nucleotide sequence: TGTGCCAGCTCGACCCCCGGACAGGGGACCTACGAGCAGTACTTC.

The genes are TRBV28 and TRBJ1-6; D is undetermined. The CDR3 sequence is 17 residues long. Germline V gene lookup returns CDR1 MDHEN and CDR2 SYDVKM. Trimming removed 6 bases from V and 0 bases from J, with 15 bases in between. In DNA form, the CDR3 reads TGTGCCAGCAGGACCCCAGGAACCCTCTCCTATAATTCACCCCTCCACTTT. The encoded protein is CASRTPGTLSYNSPLHF.